Listed below are T cell receptor beta chains from one sample, sequenced in a study of cytomegalovirus exposure and HLA in healthy donors. The protocol was immunoSEQ multiplex PCR, while the TCRdb copy is restricted to in-frame clones and leaves out a portion. The table lists approximately 190,000 clones, 80% of them singletons. Sequencing was carried out using PBMCs. These TCRs come from a man aged 35-49 years in good health and CMV-seropositive. The CDR3 runs from the conserved cysteine through the conserved F or W. D genes are given only for firm matches. Clone size appears in some rows only: once, few, many, or a class for an expanded clone.

>TRBV7-2|once|TRBJ2-7|TRBD2
TGTGCCAGCAGCGCACGGGGGGAACTATACGAGCAGTACTTC
CASSARGELYEQYF
>TRBV19|-|TRBJ2-6|TRBD1
TGTGCCACAAAGGGACAGGGGTCTGGGGCCAACGTCCTGACTTTC
CATKGQGSGANVLTF
>TRBV2|-|TRBJ2-7|TRBD1
TGTGCCAGCAGTCCGAAGACAGGGGTTGCCCACGAGCAGTACTTC
CASSPKTGVAHEQYF
>TRBV27|-|TRBJ1-1|TRBD1
TGTGCCAGCAACCGACAGGGGAACACTGAAGCTTTCTTT
CASNRQGNTEAFF
>TRBV30|-|TRBJ1-1|-
TGTGCCGGAGACAGGTTAGGCACTGAAGCTTTCTTT
CAGDRLGTEAFF
>TRBV18|few|TRBJ2-6|-
TGTGCCAGCTCACCTTCAAGGACAGTCGTATCTGGGGCCAACGTCCTGACTTTC
CASSPSRTVVSGANVLTF
>TRBV15|few|TRBJ2-7|-
TGTGCCACCAGCCCAGGCCTATTATACGAGCAGTACTTC
CATSPGLLYEQYF
>TRBV4-3|-|TRBJ2-7|TRBD1
TGCGCCAGCAGCCAAGAGGGGAACGACAGGGGCCTGCTATACGAGCAGTACTTC
CASSQEGNDRGLLYEQYF
>TRBV5-8|-|TRBJ1-1|-
TGTGCCAGCAGCCCGACGGTACCGGGGACTGAAGCTTTCTTT
CASSPTVPGTEAFF
>TRBV19|-|TRBJ2-3|-
TGTGCCAGTAGTATAGCCCGACAGTCCTCAGATACGCAGTATTTT
CASSIARQSSDTQYF
>TRBV27|-|TRBJ1-5|TRBD1
TGTGCCAGCAGTCTCTCCGGGACAGGCCTACGGCCCCAGCATTTT
CASSLSGTGLRPQHF
>TRBV18|-|TRBJ2-7|-
TGTGCCAGCTCACCAGCAGGGTCCTACGAGCAGTACTTC
CASSPAGSYEQYF
>TRBV15|-|TRBJ1-4|-
TGTGCCACCAGCAGAGAAGTGGGCGAAGAAAAACTGTTTTTT
CATSREVGEEKLFF
>TRBV7-9|once|TRBJ1-4|TRBD1
TGTGCCAGCAGAACTCCGGGACAGGGCAATGAAAAACTGTTTTTT
CASRTPGQGNEKLFF
>TRBV9|-|TRBJ2-3|TRBD2
TGTGCCAGCAGCGTCCGACTAGCGATGGGCACAGATACGCAGTATTTT
CASSVRLAMGTDTQYF
>TRBV30|-|TRBJ1-5|-
TGTGCCTGGAGTACAGGGCATCAGCCCCAGCATTTT
CAWSTGHQPQHF
>TRBV5-1|-|TRBJ2-4|TRBD2
TGCGCCAGCAGCTTATCCGGGACTAGCCCCAAAAACATTCAGTACTTC
CASSLSGTSPKNIQYF
>TRBV19|-|TRBJ1-2|TRBD1
TGTGCCAGTAGTTCCCGGACAGGGGAAACGGGCTATGGCTACACCTTC
CASSSRTGETGYGYTF
>TRBV7-9|-|TRBJ1-5|-
TGTGCCAGCAGCTTAGGGGGAGTGGGACAGCCCCAGCATTTT
CASSLGGVGQPQHF
>TRBV6-6|-|TRBJ2-7|-
TGTGCCAGCAGTCGAGACAGGATCTACGAGCAGTACTTC
CASSRDRIYEQYF
>TRBV25-1|-|TRBJ2-5|TRBD1
TGTGCCAGCAGTGAATCCCACAGGGGGCTTCAAGAGACCCAGTACTTC
CASSESHRGLQETQYF
>TRBV19|-|TRBJ1-5|-
TGTGCCAGTAGTATGGGACACCGCAGCGGCGAGCCCCAGCATTTT
CASSMGHRSGEPQHF